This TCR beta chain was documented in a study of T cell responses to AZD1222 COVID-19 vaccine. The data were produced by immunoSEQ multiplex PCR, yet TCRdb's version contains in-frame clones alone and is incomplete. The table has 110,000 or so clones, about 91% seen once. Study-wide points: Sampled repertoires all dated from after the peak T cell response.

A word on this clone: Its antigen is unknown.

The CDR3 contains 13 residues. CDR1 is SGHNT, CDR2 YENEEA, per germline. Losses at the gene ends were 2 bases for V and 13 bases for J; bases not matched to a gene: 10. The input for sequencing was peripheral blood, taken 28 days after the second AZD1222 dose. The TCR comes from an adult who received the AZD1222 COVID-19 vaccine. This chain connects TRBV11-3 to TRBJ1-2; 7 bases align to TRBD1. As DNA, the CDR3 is TGTGCCAGCAGCTTAATAACAGGGGACCCCCTCACCTTC. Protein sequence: CASSLITGDPLTF.